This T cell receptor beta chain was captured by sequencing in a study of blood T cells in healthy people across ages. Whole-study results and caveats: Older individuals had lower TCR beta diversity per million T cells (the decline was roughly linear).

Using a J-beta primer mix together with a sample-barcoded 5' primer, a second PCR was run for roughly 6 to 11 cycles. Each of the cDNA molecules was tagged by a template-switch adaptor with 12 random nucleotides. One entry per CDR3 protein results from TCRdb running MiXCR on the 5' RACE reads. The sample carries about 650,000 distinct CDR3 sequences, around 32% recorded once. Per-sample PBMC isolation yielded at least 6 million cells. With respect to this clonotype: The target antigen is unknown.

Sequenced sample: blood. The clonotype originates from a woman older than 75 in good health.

In DNA, the CDR3 is TGCAGTGCTAGAGGTCGCGAGACAGGGAATCAGCCCCAGCATTTT. This codes for CSARGRETGNQPQHF. The chain couples TRBV20-1 to TRBJ1-5; 7 bases are a match to TRBD1. The CDR3 contains 15 residues. CDR1 is DFQATT and CDR2 is SNEGSKA in the germline V gene (reference sequence). V trimming: 1 base; J trimming: 4 bases; junction bases outside the gene matches: 7.